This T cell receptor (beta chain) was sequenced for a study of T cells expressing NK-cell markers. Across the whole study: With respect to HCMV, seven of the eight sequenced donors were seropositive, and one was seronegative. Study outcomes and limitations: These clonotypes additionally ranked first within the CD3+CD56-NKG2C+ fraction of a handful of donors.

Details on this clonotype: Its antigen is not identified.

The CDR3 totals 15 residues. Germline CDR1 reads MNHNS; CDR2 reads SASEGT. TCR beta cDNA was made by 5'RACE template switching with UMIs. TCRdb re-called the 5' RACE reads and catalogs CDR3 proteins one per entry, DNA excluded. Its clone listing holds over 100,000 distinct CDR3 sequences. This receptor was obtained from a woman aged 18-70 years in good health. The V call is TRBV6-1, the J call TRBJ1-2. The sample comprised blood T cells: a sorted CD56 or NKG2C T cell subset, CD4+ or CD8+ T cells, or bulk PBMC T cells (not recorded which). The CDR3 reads CASIQSASGPYGYTF.